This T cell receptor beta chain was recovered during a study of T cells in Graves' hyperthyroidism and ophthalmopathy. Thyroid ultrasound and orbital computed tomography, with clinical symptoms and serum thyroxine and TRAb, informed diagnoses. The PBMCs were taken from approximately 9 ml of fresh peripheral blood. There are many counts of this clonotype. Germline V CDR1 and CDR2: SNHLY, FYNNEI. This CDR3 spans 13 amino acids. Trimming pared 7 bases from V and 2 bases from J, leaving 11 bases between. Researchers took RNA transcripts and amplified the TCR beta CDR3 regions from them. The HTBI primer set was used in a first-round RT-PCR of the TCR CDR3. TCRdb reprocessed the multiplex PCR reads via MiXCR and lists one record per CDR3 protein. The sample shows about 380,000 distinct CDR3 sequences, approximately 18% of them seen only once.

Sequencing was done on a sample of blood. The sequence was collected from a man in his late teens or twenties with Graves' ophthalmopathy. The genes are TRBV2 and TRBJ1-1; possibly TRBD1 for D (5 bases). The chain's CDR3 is CASKQDYNTEAFF. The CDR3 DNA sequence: TGTGCCAGCAAACAGGACTATAACACTGAAGCTTTCTTT. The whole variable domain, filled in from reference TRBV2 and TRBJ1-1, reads EPEVTQTPSHQVTQMGQEVILRCVPISNHLYFYWYRQILGQKVEFLVSFYNNEISEKSEIFDDQFSVERPDGSNFTLKIRSTKLEDSAMYFCASKQDYNTEAFFGQGTRLTVV.